This record looks at one T cell receptor (beta chain) sequence and its context. The data were obtained in a study of blood T cell repertoires in COVID-19. Study details: There were acute and convalescent COVID-19 samples, and they came from the United States, Italy and Spain. In each case, the material was cDNA or gDNA derived from T cells, B-cell-depleted T cells, or PBMCs.

Libraries were prepared by immunoSEQ multiplex PCR; TCRdb keeps only in-frame clonotypes and omits some of them. The sample yields some 20,000 clones, around 89% seen once. The CDR3 sequence is 16 residues long. With V trimmed by 5 bases and J by 1 base, 3 bases remained unmatched. CDR1 is SGHTA, CDR2 FQGTGA, per germline. What was sequenced was peripheral blood. This chain links TRBV7-3 with TRBJ2-5, with 14 positions matching TRBD2. The TCR sequence derives from a woman aged 55-75 years with active COVID-19. DNA of the CDR3: TGTGCCAGCAGCCCAGGACTAGCGGGGGGCCAAGAGACCCAGTACTTC. Translating gives CASSPGLAGGQETQYF.